These 2 T cell receptor beta chains share one sample of origin, sequenced in a study of cytomegalovirus exposure and HLA in healthy donors. Amplification used 60 Vbeta primers and 13 Jbeta primers. TCRdb's copy holds only in-frame clones and misses some; the assay was immunoSEQ multiplex PCR. The profile covers 100,000 to 120,000 clones, with over 65% appearing a single time and around an eighth taken by the ten largest. What was sequenced was PBMCs. These receptors were collected from a man between 25 and 39 years old in good health and CMV-seropositive.

This clone was recorded once. This sequence joins TRBV5-1 and TRBJ2-2; possibly TRBD1 for D (6 bases). Deletions cut 3 bases from V and 5 bases from J, with 11 bases between. The CDR3 is 14 amino acids. Germline V gene data show CDR1 as SGHRS and CDR2 as YFSETQ. The CDR3 coding sequence is TGCGCCAGCAGCTCGGACAGTTTGACCGGGGAGCTGTTTTTT. This codes for CASSSDSLTGELFF.

V and J are TRBV6-5 and TRBJ1-5, with 7 bases fitting TRBD1. Unmatched junction bases numbered 7, after V lost 7 bases and J lost 7 bases. Germline assignment: CDR1 MNHEY and CDR2 SVGAGI. CDR3 length equals 13 residues. The CDR3 loop is CASTQGVGQPQHF. CDR3 DNA sequence: TGTGCCAGCACGCAGGGGGTGGGACAGCCCCAGCATTTT.